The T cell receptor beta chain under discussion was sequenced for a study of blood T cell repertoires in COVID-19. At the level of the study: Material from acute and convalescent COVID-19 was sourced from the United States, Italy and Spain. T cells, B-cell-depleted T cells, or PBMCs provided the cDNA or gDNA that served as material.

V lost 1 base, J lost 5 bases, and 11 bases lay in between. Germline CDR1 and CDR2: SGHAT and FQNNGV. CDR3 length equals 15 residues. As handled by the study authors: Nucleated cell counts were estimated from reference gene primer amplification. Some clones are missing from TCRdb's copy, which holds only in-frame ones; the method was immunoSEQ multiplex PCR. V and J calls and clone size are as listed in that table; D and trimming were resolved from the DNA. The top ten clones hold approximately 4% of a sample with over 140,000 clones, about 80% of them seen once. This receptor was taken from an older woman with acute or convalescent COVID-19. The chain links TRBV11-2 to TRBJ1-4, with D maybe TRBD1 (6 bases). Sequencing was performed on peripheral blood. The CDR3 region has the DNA TGTGCCAGCAGCTTAGGCGACAGGTTGAATGAAAAACTGTTTTTT. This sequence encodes CASSLGDRLNEKLFF.